Listed below are T cell receptor beta chains from one sample, sequenced in a study of human T cells and chemical hapten exposure. TCRdb reanalysed the RACE reads using MiXCR and keeps one entry per CDR3 protein. The table has 150,000 to 200,000 distinct CDR3 sequences, 25% to 30% seen once; the top ten hold roughly 2%. The specimen was whole blood, collected in connection with sensitization to the hapten diphenylcyclopropenone (DPC). All receptors derive from a woman aged 18-29 years with alopecia areata. Some clones in this sample may be carry-over from other donors' samples. CDR3s include the opening cysteine and the closing phenylalanine or tryptophan. Each record gives: V gene, J gene, clone size, CDR3 length, D gene, CDR3 protein, CDR3 DNA. A D gene is named only where the DNA matches it firmly. Only part of the rows carry a size: once, few, many, or a class if the clone is expanded.

TRBV11-2	TRBJ2-1	few	15	TRBD1	CASSQGTGTGDEQFF	TGTGCCAGCAGCCAGGGAACCGGGACAGGGGATGAGCAGTTCTTC
TRBV7-3	TRBJ1-1	.	14	.	CASSLNFAGSEAFF	TGTGCCAGCAGCTTAAACTTCGCAGGGAGCGAAGCTTTCTTT
TRBV3-1	TRBJ2-7	few	16	.	CASSPGSGRISYEQYF	TGTGCCAGCAGCCCTGGGAGCGGAAGAATCTCCTACGAGCAGTACTTC
TRBV5-1	TRBJ2-5	few	16	.	CASSLSANPSRETQYF	TGCGCCAGCAGCTTGTCGGCGAACCCGTCCCGAGAGACCCAGTACTTC
TRBV29-1	TRBJ1-5	.	13	.	CSTTAGKGQPQHF	TGCAGCACGACCGCGGGTAAGGGTCAGCCCCAGCATTTT
TRBV9	TRBJ1-5	.	15	.	CASSAGTVGSQPQHF	TGTGCCAGCAGCGCCGGGACGGTAGGTAGTCAGCCCCAGCATTTT
TRBV30	TRBJ1-1	few	17	.	CAWTTPDSPSWETEAFF	TGTGCCTGGACTACTCCGGACAGCCCCTCTTGGGAAACTGAAGCTTTCTTT
TRBV7-3	TRBJ2-5	many	16	TRBD1	CASSPGQGGGPETQYF	TGTGCCAGCAGCCCCGGACAGGGGGGTGGTCCAGAGACCCAGTACTTC
TRBV20-1	TRBJ2-1	.	17	TRBD2	CSARDTPSGNLYNEQFF	TGCAGTGCTAGAGATACCCCTAGCGGGAACCTTTACAATGAGCAGTTCTTC
TRBV7-2	TRBJ2-5	.	14	TRBD2	CASSLGLAMETQYF	TGTGCCAGCAGCTTAGGACTAGCGATGGAGACCCAGTACTTC
TRBV29-1	TRBJ2-3	few	15	TRBD1	CSVEPGQARADTQYF	TGCAGCGTTGAACCTGGACAGGCCCGCGCAGATACGCAGTATTTT
TRBV5-6	TRBJ1-3	.	13	.	CASSLGSGNTIYF	TGTGCCAGCAGCTTGGGTTCTGGAAACACCATATATTTT
TRBV9	TRBJ1-1	.	14	.	CASSVGQRNTEAFF	TGTGCCAGCAGCGTAGGACAGAGGAACACTGAAGCTTTCTTT
TRBV4-3	TRBJ1-6	.	18	.	CASSQDRRGGSYNSPLHF	TGCGCCAGCAGCCAAGATCGGCGTGGGGGCTCCTATAATTCACCCCTCCACTTT
TRBV21-1	TRBJ2-2	.	13	.	CASSDRVGGELFF	TGTGCCAGCAGCGACAGGGTTGGCGGGGAGCTGTTTTTT
TRBV12-3/TRBV12-4	TRBJ2-1	few	13	TRBD2	CASRPPRGNEQFF	TGTGCCAGCAGACCCCCGCGGGGGAATGAGCAGTTCTTC
TRBV5-1	TRBJ2-1	few	16	.	CASSLTGQTSYNEQFF	TGCGCCAGCAGCTTGACCGGACAGACCTCCTACAATGAGCAGTTCTTC
TRBV20-1	TRBJ2-7	.	14	TRBD2	CSARLGGSSYEQYF	TGCAGTGCTAGACTGGGAGGGAGTAGTTACGAGCAGTACTTC
TRBV7-2	TRBJ2-5	.	14	.	CASSSGLALETQYF	TGTGCCAGCAGCTCGGGACTCGCCCTAGAGACCCAGTACTTC
TRBV10-3	TRBJ1-1	.	15	TRBD1	CAIRGTGMGGTEAFF	TGTGCCATCAGGGGGACAGGGATGGGGGGCACTGAAGCTTTCTTT
TRBV20-1	TRBJ2-3	.	11	TRBD1	CSASGQDTQYF	TGCAGTGCTTCGGGACAGGATACGCAGTATTTT
TRBV7-2	TRBJ2-5	.	13	.	CASSLGAGETQYF	TGTGCCAGCAGCTTGGGGGCAGGGGAGACCCAGTACTTC
TRBV5-1	TRBJ1-1	.	15	.	CASSLPYDRNTEAFF	TGCGCCAGCAGCCTCCCATATGACAGGAACACTGAAGCTTTCTTT
TRBV4-3	TRBJ1-4	few	17	TRBD1	CASSQEVHRGTNEKLFF	TGCGCCAGCAGCCAAGAGGTGCACAGGGGAACTAATGAAAAACTGTTTTTT
TRBV4-2	TRBJ2-1	.	15	.	CASSQDYFGGIEQFF	TGTGCCAGCAGCCAAGATTACTTCGGTGGGATTGAGCAGTTCTTC
TRBV29-1	TRBJ2-5	.	11	.	CSLRTEETQYF	TGCAGCTTACGGACAGAAGAGACCCAGTACTTC
TRBV7-9	TRBJ1-4	.	14	.	CASSPAGGGEKLFF	TGTGCCAGCAGCCCCGCGGGGGGCGGTGAAAAACTGTTTTTT
TRBV29-1	TRBJ2-7	.	15	.	CSVVGARASAYEQYF	TGCAGCGTTGTAGGGGCGCGGGCCTCAGCCTACGAGCAGTACTTC
TRBV4-2	TRBJ2-5	.	17	TRBD2	CASSQGAGGSGQETQYF	TGTGCCAGCAGCCAGGGAGCGGGGGGGAGTGGCCAAGAGACCCAGTACTTC
TRBV2	TRBJ2-5	few	14	.	CASSPSSLQETQYF	TGTGCCAGCAGTCCGAGCAGTCTCCAAGAGACCCAGTACTTC
TRBV7-9	TRBJ1-5	few	13	.	CASSTHGNQPQHF	TGTGCCAGCAGCACCCACGGCAATCAGCCCCAGCATTTT
TRBV4-2	TRBJ2-7	.	15	TRBD1	CASSQGGTGRVEQYF	TGTGCCAGCAGCCAGGGAGGGACAGGGCGTGTAGAGCAGTACTTC
TRBV18	TRBJ2-3	few	14	.	CASSLRDTLDTQYF	TGTGCCAGCTCTCTCCGGGACACCCTCGATACGCAGTATTTT
TRBV6-1	TRBJ1-1	few	16	.	CASSEALTPMNTEAFF	TGTGCCAGCAGTGAAGCCTTGACACCCATGAACACTGAAGCTTTCTTT
TRBV7-8	TRBJ2-5	.	12	.	CASSHVRETQYF	TGTGCCAGCAGCCACGTCCGGGAGACCCAGTACTTC
TRBV7-9	TRBJ2-1	.	12	.	CASSLVIFEQFF	TGTGCCAGCAGCTTAGTCATCTTTGAGCAGTTCTTC